A selection of T cell receptor beta chains follows, all from one sample in a study of T-cell reconstitution after alpha-beta-depleted transplantation in children. TCRdb reprocessed the PCR reads with MiXCR, giving one entry per CDR3 protein. Here the sample spans about 110,000 distinct CDR3 sequences, approximately 6.6% being singletons. This sample comprised PBMCs, mostly from graft donor cells, obtained 360 days after TCRalphabeta/CD19-depleted stem cell transplant. Receptors originate from a male patient between 2 and 10 years old who had a stem cell transplant for acute lymphoblastic leukemia, so the T cells may come from the graft donor. The CDR3 runs from the conserved cysteine through the conserved F or W. The D gene is left open where the match is weak. Size is omitted from some rows. Given values are once, few, many or a class for expanded clones.

D,length,size,J,V,CDR3,DNA
TRBD2,15,many,TRBJ2-7,TRBV5-6,CASSPAGGPRDEQYF,TGTGCCAGCAGTCCAGCGGGAGGGCCGAGGGACGAGCAGTACTTC
-,13,many,TRBJ2-5,TRBV6-5,CASPRGTEETQYF,TGTGCCAGCCCCCGGGGAACAGAAGAGACCCAGTACTTC
-,14,many,TRBJ2-7,TRBV5-5,CASSLWGTSYEQYF,TGTGCCAGCAGCTTGTGGGGTACGTCCTACGAGCAGTACTTC
-,15,many,TRBJ2-3,TRBV9,CASSVRGRWTDTQYF,TGTGCCAGCAGCGTACGGGGAAGGTGGACAGATACGCAGTATTTT
TRBD1,16,many,TRBJ2-7,TRBV9,CASSAGQGLTAYEQYF,TGTGCCAGCAGTGCAGGACAGGGGTTGACCGCCTACGAGCAGTACTTC
-,13,many,TRBJ1-2,TRBV6-5,CASTDWGAEGYTF,TGTGCCAGCACCGACTGGGGGGCTGAAGGCTACACCTTC
-,15,few,TRBJ2-5,TRBV29-1,CSVGARSGGRGTQYF,TGCAGCGTTGGGGCCAGGTCTGGGGGCAGGGGGACCCAGTACTTC
-,14,few,TRBJ1-1,TRBV6-5,CASSHRRGNTEAFF,TGTGCCAGCAGTCACCGGAGAGGTAACACTGAAGCTTTCTTT
TRBD2,17,-,TRBJ2-2,TRBV24-1,CATSDPGLAGVAGELFF,TGTGCCACCAGTGATCCCGGACTAGCGGGAGTGGCCGGGGAGCTGTTTTTT
TRBD1,15,many,TRBJ2-2,TRBV7-9,CASSAPGQRTGELFF,TGTGCCAGCAGCGCTCCGGGACAGCGCACCGGGGAGCTGTTTTTT
-,12,many,TRBJ2-3,TRBV14,CASSQLTDTQYF,TGTGCCAGCAGCCAACTCACAGATACGCAGTATTTT
TRBD2,13,few,TRBJ2-5,TRBV27,CASRGGRGETQYF,TGTGCCAGCAGGGGGGGGAGAGGGGAGACCCAGTACTTC
-,15,-,TRBJ2-3,TRBV11-2,CASSSQRGQQRAQYF,TGTGCCAGCAGCTCTCAGCGGGGACAACAACGGGCGCAGTATTTT
-,13,few,TRBJ1-1,TRBV20-1,CSALPRGYNEAFF,TGCAGTGCTCTTCCAAGGGGGTATAATGAAGCTTTCTTT
TRBD2,17,many,TRBJ2-5,TRBV4-3,CASSQGTSGSLQETQYF,TGCGCCAGCAGCCAAGGAACTAGCGGGAGTCTGCAAGAGACCCAGTACTTC
TRBD2,17,many,TRBJ2-5,TRBV3-1,CASSQVSGAKLQETQYF,TGTGCCAGCAGCCAAGTCAGCGGGGCAAAGCTTCAAGAGACCCAGTACTTC
TRBD2,15,many,TRBJ2-5,TRBV9,CASSVGRGRQETQYF,TGTGCCAGCAGCGTGGGGAGGGGCCGACAAGAGACCCAGTACTTC
-,13,many,TRBJ2-5,TRBV20-1,CSARVPGKETQYF,TGCAGTGCTAGAGTTCCAGGGAAAGAGACCCAGTACTTC
-,15,-,TRBJ2-5,TRBV27,CASSLSFDWEETQYF,TGTGCCAGCAGTTTATCATTTGACTGGGAAGAGACCCAGTACTTC
-,14,-,TRBJ1-2,TRBV10-2,CASSALDGGDGYTF,TGCGCCAGCAGTGCTCTGGACGGGGGGGATGGCTACACCTTC
-,12,many,TRBJ1-1,TRBV29-1,CSGLGTITEAFF,TGCAGCGGGCTTGGGACGATCACTGAAGCTTTCTTT
-,12,-,TRBJ2-5,TRBV7-2,CASSQPGETQYF,TGTGCCAGCAGCCAACCGGGAGAGACCCAGTACTTC
TRBD1,15,many,TRBJ1-1,TRBV7-2,CASSLGGQMNTEAFF,TGTGCCAGCAGCTTAGGGGGACAGATGAACACTGAAGCTTTCTTT
TRBD1,14,many,TRBJ1-1,TRBV27,CASSRRQGRREAFF,TGTGCCAGCAGTCGCCGACAGGGGAGAAGGGAAGCTTTCTTT
-,15,many,TRBJ2-7,TRBV25-1,CASSEWGSPSYEQYF,TGTGCCAGCAGTGAATGGGGGAGCCCCTCCTACGAGCAGTACTTC
-,15,few,TRBJ2-6,TRBV7-2,CASSSKPSGANVLTF,TGTGCCAGCAGCTCAAAGCCTTCTGGGGCCAACGTCCTGACTTTC
TRBD1,15,many,TRBJ2-2,TRBV12-3/TRBV12-4,CASSLGTGVDGELFF,TGTGCCAGCAGTTTGGGGACAGGGGTCGACGGGGAGCTGTTTTTT
-,14,-,TRBJ1-2,TRBV6-5,CASSYRRQAPGYTF,TGTGCCAGCAGTTACCGGAGACAGGCCCCGGGCTACACCTTC
TRBD2,17,-,TRBJ2-2,TRBV20-1,CSAREGLAGGPSGELFF,TGCAGTGCTAGAGAGGGACTAGCGGGGGGGCCCAGCGGGGAGCTGTTTTTT
-,13,many,TRBJ1-2,TRBV7-9,CASSLLGYYGYTF,TGTGCCAGCAGCTTATTGGGCTACTATGGCTACACCTTC
-,15,-,TRBJ2-7,TRBV4-1,CASSQDRRTPYEQYF,TGCGCCAGCAGCCAAGATCGAAGGACACCATACGAGCAGTACTTC
-,13,many,TRBJ1-2,TRBV2,CASSELGHYGYTF,TGTGCCAGCAGTGAACTGGGACACTATGGCTACACCTTC
TRBD2,16,-,TRBJ2-3,TRBV7-2,CASSLTPGLRTDTQYF,TGTGCCAGCAGCTTAACCCCGGGACTAAGAACAGATACGCAGTATTTT
-,12,few,TRBJ1-6,TRBV11-2,CASSLGRVSLHF,TGTGCCAGCAGCTTGGGACGGGTTTCCCTCCACTTT
-,14,many,TRBJ2-7,TRBV7-9,CASSPGVLSYEQYF,TGTGCCAGCAGCCCGGGGGTTCTCTCCTACGAGCAGTACTTC
-,17,many,TRBJ2-4,TRBV7-9,CASSPTRQGLAKNIQYF,TGTGCCAGCAGCCCTACCAGACAGGGACTAGCCAAAAACATTCAGTACTTC
-,13,many,TRBJ2-2,TRBV6-5,CASSFRGTGELFF,TGTGCCAGCAGCTTCCGGGGGACCGGGGAGCTGTTTTTT
TRBD2,15,many,TRBJ2-1,TRBV2,CASLWDSGGYNEQFF,TGTGCGAGTCTGTGGGATAGCGGGGGATACAATGAGCAGTTCTTC
-,14,-,TRBJ1-2,TRBV4-1,CASSPIGGGYGYTF,TGCGCCAGCAGCCCCATCGGGGGCGGCTATGGCTACACCTTC
-,15,many,TRBJ2-7,TRBV6-5,CASSYSIGAFYEQYF,TGTGCCAGCAGTTACTCGATAGGGGCTTTTTACGAGCAGTACTTC
-,15,few,TRBJ1-4,TRBV5-1,CASSRWRDTNEKLFF,TGCGCCAGCAGCCGGTGGCGGGATACTAATGAAAAACTGTTTTTT
-,15,few,TRBJ1-2,TRBV4-2,CASSQVRQESYGYTF,TGTGCCAGCAGCCAAGTCCGGCAGGAAAGCTATGGCTACACCTTC
-,13,many,TRBJ2-7,TRBV20-1,CSATGQTPYEQYF,TGCAGTGCCACGGGGCAGACCCCATACGAGCAGTACTTC
-,18,many,TRBJ2-7,TRBV6-2/TRBV6-3,CASSYSFQGTVSSYEQYF,TGTGCCAGCAGTTACTCATTTCAAGGGACCGTCAGCTCCTACGAGCAGTACTTC
TRBD2,15,few,TRBJ2-3,TRBV9,CASSVGGGSTDTQYF,TGTGCCAGCAGCGTAGGGGGGGGTTCCACAGATACGCAGTATTTT
-,16,many,TRBJ2-1,TRBV7-9,CASSGSTGSSYNEQFF,TGTGCCAGCAGCGGGTCCACAGGGAGCTCCTACAATGAGCAGTTCTTC
TRBD1,15,-,TRBJ2-3,TRBV11-2,CASSLGDRARDTQYF,TGTGCCAGCAGCTTAGGGGACAGGGCAAGAGATACGCAGTATTTT
-,13,-,TRBJ2-7,TRBV6-5,CASSYFGPYEQYF,TGTGCCAGCAGTTACTTCGGACCCTACGAGCAGTACTTC
TRBD1,16,many,TRBJ2-2,TRBV5-1,CASSLLTGANTGELFF,TGCGCCAGCAGCTTGTTGACAGGGGCGAACACCGGGGAGCTGTTTTTT
-,15,many,TRBJ2-7,TRBV20-1,CSARTLTLEGYEQYF,TGCAGTGCTAGAACCCTGACCCTGGAAGGCTACGAGCAGTACTTC
-,13,many,TRBJ1-6,TRBV5-1,CASSLRTAQLLHF,TGCGCCAGCAGCTTAAGGACAGCCCAACTCCTCCACTTT
TRBD2,17,many,TRBJ2-7,TRBV12-3/TRBV12-4,CASSLDGLASFSYEQYF,TGTGCCAGCAGCCTCGATGGACTAGCGTCTTTCTCCTACGAGCAGTACTTC
-,15,-,TRBJ1-2,TRBV4-3,CASSHYTGQLYGYTF,TGCGCCAGCAGCCACTACACTGGACAGCTCTATGGCTACACCTTC
-,12,-,TRBJ1-5,TRBV27,CACSLMNQPQHF,TGTGCCTGCAGTTTAATGAATCAGCCCCAGCATTTT